Presented here are 21 T cell receptor beta chains from one specimen sequenced in a study of brain T cells in children with intractable seizures. Assay used: immunoSEQ multiplex PCR; TCRdb lists only in-frame clones, some missing. The data hold 110,000 or so clones, with roughly 94% observed a single time. The sample here was peripheral blood, taken at surgery. The receptors were gathered from a boy in the first two years of life with hemimegalencephaly and intractable seizures.

The chain uses TRBV9 and TRBJ2-1, with 8 bases fitting TRBD2. Germline V gene sequence: CDR1 SGDLS, CDR2 YYNGEE. CDR3 length equals 17 residues. With V trimmed by 0 bases and J by 3 bases, 8 bases remained unmatched. CDR3 in DNA: TGTGCCAGCAGCGTAGGGGGTAGCGGGATGGGCTACAATGAGCAGTTCTTC. Translated, it gives CASSVGGSGMGYNEQFF.

The genes are TRBV10-3 and TRBJ2-3; 10 bases line up with TRBD2. The J segment lost 4 bases and the V segment lost 6 bases, leaving 13 bases of the junction unmatched. The CDR3 consists of 17 residues. Germline CDR1 ENHRY, CDR2 SYGVKD. In DNA, the CDR3 is TGTGCCATCAGAGGGAGGGCTAGCGGGAGAGGGCCAGATACGCAGTATTTT. Residues: CAIRGRASGRGPDTQYF.

The CDR3 sequence: CASSRAGRAEAFF. The CDR3 coding sequence is TGTGCCAGCAGCCGGGCGGGAAGAGCTGAAGCTTTCTTT. The chain carries TRBV5-4 and TRBJ1-1, with D hard to call. The V gene lost 4 bases and the J gene lost 6 bases, with 13 bases spanning the gap. The CDR3 totals 13 residues. Per germline, CDR1 SGHNT and CDR2 YYREEE (reference sequence).

The chain links TRBV6-4 to TRBJ1-2; no definite D call. From germline, CDR1 is MRHNA and CDR2 SNTAGT. The germline V and J ends were trimmed by 4 bases and 1 base, with 16 bases remaining between them. The CDR3 totals 16 residues. CDR3: CASSVPDGSFNYGYTF. CDR3 DNA sequence: TGTGCCAGCAGTGTTCCGGACGGCAGCTTTAACTATGGCTACACCTTC.

V is TRBV6-2 or TRBV6-3 and J is TRBJ2-2; TRBD2 matches 8 bases. The V gene's germline CDR1 is MNHEY and CDR2 SVGEGT. The CDR3 has 14 residues. With V trimmed by 2 bases and J by 5 bases, 1 base remained unmatched. The CDR3: CASSYAGGTGELFF. The CDR3 nucleotides are TGTGCCAGCAGTTACGCGGGGGGTACCGGGGAGCTGTTTTTT.

The rearrangement links TRBV30 to TRBJ2-7; D is tentatively TRBD1 or TRBD2 (5 bases each). Trimming cost V 5 bases and J 4 bases, with 15 bases left between them. Germline CDR1 and CDR2: GTSNPN and SVGIG (reference sequence). CDR3 length equals 13 residues. The CDR3 loop is CAWANWDGYEQYF. In DNA, the CDR3 is TGTGCCTGGGCGAACTGGGACGGTTACGAGCAGTACTTC.

This chain uses TRBV4-2 with TRBJ2-5; 12 nucleotides match TRBD2. This CDR3 is built from 16 residues. Germline V gene sequence: CDR1 LGHNA, CDR2 YNFKEQ. Losses at the gene ends were 3 bases for V and 4 bases for J; bases not matched to a gene: 6. CDR3 sequence (DNA): TGTGCCAGCAGCCATGACACTAGCGGGAGGACAGAGACCCAGTACTTC. Its translation: CASSHDTSGRTETQYF.

The chain is built from TRBV15 and TRBJ2-1, with 7 bases lining up with TRBD2. From germline, CDR1 is LNHNV and CDR2 YYDKDF (reference sequence). The CDR3 is 15 amino acids. J lost 6 bases, V lost 5 bases, and 10 bases had no gene match. The CDR3 DNA sequence: TGTGCCACCAGCGCAGCGGGGCCAACACTCAATGAGCAGTTCTTC. Amino acid sequence: CATSAAGPTLNEQFF.

The chain joins TRBV9 to TRBJ1-1; no definite D call. Germline V CDR1 and CDR2: SGDLS, YYNGEE. The CDR3 runs 15 residues. Deletions cut 0 bases from V and 0 bases from J, with 9 bases between. CDR3 coding DNA: TGTGCCAGCAGCGTAGGAGGACGGCTGAACACTGAAGCTTTCTTT. This gives the protein CASSVGGRLNTEAFF. Full variable domain (rest looked up from reference TRBV9 and TRBJ1-1): DSGVTQTPKHLITATGQRVTLRCSPRSGDLSVYWYQQSLDQGLQFLIQYYNGEERAKGNILERFSAQQFPDLHSELNLSSLELGDSALYFCASSVGGRLNTEAFFGQGTRLTVV.

The J gene is TRBJ2-5, the V gene TRBV28, with D possibly being TRBD2 (6 bases). CDR3 length equals 14 residues. The V gene lost 3 bases and the J gene lost 5 bases, with 13 bases spanning the gap. CDR1 is MDHEN, CDR2 SYDVKM, per germline. The CDR3 loop is CASSFRALAETQYF. In DNA form, the CDR3 reads TGTGCCAGCAGTTTTAGGGCCCTAGCGGAGACCCAGTACTTC.

The V gene is TRBV25-1, the J gene TRBJ1-2; D gene unclear. V lost 3 bases and J 1 base, leaving 9 bases between the germline ends. The CDR3 sequence is 14 residues long. CDR1 MGHDK and CDR2 SYGVNS come from the germline V gene. The CDR3 sequence: CASSDRPFNYGYTF. The CDR3 coding sequence is TGTGCCAGCAGTGACAGGCCTTTTAACTATGGCTACACCTTC.

This clone was counted a single time. This chain connects TRBV28 to TRBJ2-7; D unresolved. Trimming stripped 9 bases from V and 0 bases from J, with 9 bases between. The CDR3 sequence is 12 residues long. CDR1 MDHEN and CDR2 SYDVKM come from the germline V gene. CDR3 sequence (DNA): TGTGCCAGTACCAAGGCCTCCTACGAGCAGTACTTC. Its translation is CASTKASYEQYF.

This chain connects TRBV6-4 to TRBJ1-1; D gene unclear. The CDR3 sequence is 13 residues long. Trimming pared 5 bases from V and 5 bases from J, leaving 12 bases between. Germline loops: CDR1 MRHNA, CDR2 SNTAGT. The chain's CDR3 is CASSWEVGTEAFF. The DNA of the CDR3 is TGTGCCAGCAGTTGGGAGGTAGGGACTGAAGCTTTCTTT.

This chain uses TRBV6-4 with TRBJ2-2; no definite D call. The CDR3 consists of 13 residues. The V and J ends lost 6 bases and 0 bases respectively, with 5 bases between them. Germline CDR1 reads MRHNA; CDR2 reads SNTAGT. CDR3 DNA sequence: TGTGCCAGCAGACAGCCGAACACCGGGGAGCTGTTTTTT. The encoded protein is CASRQPNTGELFF.

The chain couples TRBV5-1 to TRBJ1-2, with 9 bases aligning to TRBD1. Per the germline V gene, CDR1 is SGHRS and CDR2 is YFSETQ. This CDR3 is 13 amino acids long. Unmatched junction bases numbered 4, after V lost 4 bases and J lost 6 bases. The CDR3 DNA reads as TGCGCCAGCAGCCGGACAGGGGAGGATGGCTACACCTTC. This translates into CASSRTGEDGYTF.

This chain joins TRBV28 and TRBJ1-6, with 9 bases matching TRBD1. The CDR3 consists of 13 residues. Looked up from germline, CDR1 is MDHEN and CDR2 is SYDVKM. V shed 9 bases and J 14 bases; nucleotides not matched to a gene: 11. CDR3 sequence: CASSGTGYIALHF. CDR3 in DNA: TGTGCCAGTTCGGGGACAGGGTATATCGCCCTCCACTTT. The full variable domain, in which reference TRBV28 and TRBJ1-6 provide the parts outside the CDR3, is DVKVTQSSRYLVKRTGEKVFLECVQDMDHENMFWYRQDPGLGLRLIYFSYDVKMKEKGDIPEGYSVSREKKERFSLILESASTNQTSMYLCASSGTGYIALHFGNGTRLTVT.

This chain connects TRBV6-5 to TRBJ1-1; D gene unclear. The CDR3 loop spans 16 amino acids. Trimming removed 2 bases from V and 4 bases from J, with 17 bases in between. Germline CDR1 and CDR2: MNHEY and SVGAGI. The CDR3 region is CASSYGYGFWGTEAFF. The CDR3 region has the DNA TGTGCCAGCAGTTACGGTTATGGGTTCTGGGGCACTGAAGCTTTCTTT.

This chain joins TRBV5-1 and TRBJ2-3, with D possibly being TRBD1 (7 bases). The germline CDR1 and CDR2 sequences are SGHRS and YFSETQ. The CDR3 consists of 14 residues. The V end was cut by 3 bases, the J end by 3 bases, with 11 bases between. For the CDR3, the DNA is TGCGCCAGCAGCTCGACAGGGACTACAGATACGCAGTATTTT. It encodes CASSSTGTTDTQYF.

V and J are TRBV14 and TRBJ1-5; D ambiguous. The V and J ends lost 2 bases and 5 bases respectively, with 7 bases between them. The CDR3 extends over 13 amino acids. Germline V gives CDR1 SGHDN, CDR2 FVKESK. The CDR3 DNA reads as TGTGCCAGCAGCCAAAGTGGCCATCAGCCCCAGCATTTT. Translation gives CASSQSGHQPQHF.

The count of this clone is one. V usage is TRBV7-2 and J usage is TRBJ1-6; the D is unclear. This CDR3 region has 12 residues. The germline V gene has CDR1 SGHTA and CDR2 FQGNSA. With 3 bases removed from V and 14 bases from J, the gap between germline ends came to 11 bases. CDR3 sequence (DNA): TGTGCCAGCAGCTTCGGGAGGGTGTCCCTCCACTTT. This codes for CASSFGRVSLHF.

This chain links TRBV29-1 with TRBJ2-5; maybe TRBD1 (6 bases). Germline V gene data show CDR1 as SQVTM and CDR2 as ANQGSEA. The CDR3 consists of 12 residues. Trimming took 5 bases from V and 5 from J, leaving 12 bases between them. CDR3 sequence reads: CSVTSQGETQYF. The CDR3 DNA reads as TGCAGCGTTACCTCCCAGGGGGAGACCCAGTACTTC.